This TCR beta chain appears in the sequencing data of a study of T cells in women clearing cervical HPV infection. Data came from immunoSEQ multiplex PCR; TCRdb stores just in-frame clones and leaves some out. This sample's table has about 30,000 clones. The V gene lost 4 bases and the J gene lost 6 bases, with 14 bases spanning the gap. CDR3 length: 13 amino acids. Germline CDR1 is SGHRS and CDR2 is YFSETQ. A word on this clone: The sequenced fragment ends 3 residues before the CDR3 boundary, so the rest is inferred from the germline J gene.

The TCR sequence derives from a woman aged 18 to 75 with a cervical HPV16 infection that either progressed to CIN3+ or cleared (not recorded which). Input material: blood buffy coat. The V and J genes are TRBV5-1 and TRBJ2-7; D is uncertain. The part of the CDR3 DNA that was read is TGCGCCAGCAGCGTGGACCCTAATCTCGAG. The encoded protein is CASSVDPNLE. From start to end, the CDR3 is CASSVDPNLEQYF.